These 13 T cell receptor beta chains were all obtained from the same sample, sequenced in a study of blood T cell repertoires in COVID-19. Generated by immunoSEQ multiplex PCR, the TCRdb table keeps only in-frame clones and is missing some. The table has around 400,000 clones, more than 70% seen once. Sequenced: peripheral blood. The receptors stem from a woman aged 25 to 45 with COVID-19, enrolled during active disease.

The chain links TRBV4-1 to TRBJ2-5, with TRBD1 matching 9 bases. CDR3 length: 15 amino acids. The germline gives CDR1 MGHRA, CDR2 YSYEKL. V lost 4 bases and J lost 4; bases outside the gene matches: 7. The CDR3 reads CASSRGQGKGETQYF. CDR3 sequence (DNA): TGCGCCAGCAGCCGAGGACAGGGGAAGGGAGAGACCCAGTACTTC.

This clone was seen a single time. The chain uses TRBV20-1 and TRBJ2-1; no firm D call. This CDR3 is 10 amino acids long. V was cut by 6 bases and J by 7 bases, with 7 bases left in between. Looked up from germline, CDR1 is DFQATT and CDR2 is SNEGSKA (reference sequence). For the CDR3, the DNA is TGCAGTGCGGCTTGGAATGAGCAGTTCTTC. This encodes CSAAWNEQFF.

This clone was counted a few times. This chain links TRBV25-1 with TRBJ1-6; D gene ambiguous. This CDR3 spans 14 amino acids. CDR1 MGHDK and CDR2 SYGVNS come from the germline V gene. V lost 8 bases to trimming and J lost 0 bases, with 8 bases between them. Here the CDR3 DNA reads TGTGCCAGCGGGCTGAGCTCCTATAATTCACCCCTCCACTTT. This encodes CASGLSSYNSPLHF. The full variable domain, in which reference TRBV25-1 and TRBJ1-6 provide the parts outside the CDR3, is EADIYQTPRYLVIGTGKKITLECSQTMGHDKMYWYQQDPGMELHLIHYSYGVNSTEKGDLSSESTVSRIRTEHFPLTLESARPSHTSQYLCASGLSSYNSPLHFGNGTRLTVT.

The chain has TRBV28 and TRBJ2-7; 12 bases fit TRBD2. The V gene's germline CDR1 is MDHEN and CDR2 SYDVKM. V was pared by 3 bases and J by 4 bases, with 1 base of the junction left unmatched. CDR3 length: 14 residues. The CDR3 DNA reads TGTGCCAGCAGTTTGACTAGCGGGAGTTACGAGCAGTACTTC. Encoded protein: CASSLTSGSYEQYF.

The chain couples TRBV7-2 to TRBJ2-5; no clear D gene. The CDR3 spans 14 residues. V shed 1 base and J shed 2 bases, with 8 bases lying between them. Germline assignment: CDR1 SGHTA and CDR2 FQGNSA. CDR3 residues: CASSLGLSQETQYF. The CDR3 coding sequence is TGTGCCAGCAGCTTAGGACTGTCACAAGAGACCCAGTACTTC.

This clone was detected once. The same CDR3 is also encoded by other DNA sequences in this sample. The chain combines TRBV12-3 or TRBV12-4 with TRBJ2-3, with unresolved D. Trimming removed 3 bases at V and 5 bases at J, with 9 bases between. CDR3 size: 13 residues. The chain's CDR3 is CASSLRGGDTQYF. The CDR3 DNA sequence: TGTGCCAGCAGTTTGCGCGGCGGAGATACGCAGTATTTT.

The chain combines TRBV15 with TRBJ2-5; 9 bases line up with TRBD1. This CDR3 is built from 15 residues. Trimming removed 0 bases from V and 3 bases from J; junction bases left unmatched: 2. Germline V gene data show CDR1 as LNHNV and CDR2 as YYDKDF (reference sequence). For the CDR3, the DNA is TGTGCCACCAGCAGAGACGGGACAGGGAAAGAGACCCAGTACTTC. The encoded protein is CATSRDGTGKETQYF. Variable domain in full (rest from reference TRBV15 and TRBJ2-5): DAMVIQNPRYQVTQFGKPVTLSCSQTLNHNVMYWYQQKSSQAPKLLFHYYDKDFNNEADTPDNFQSRRPNTSFCFLDIRSPGLGDTAMYLCATSRDGTGKETQYFGPGTRLLVL.

The chain joins TRBV4-1 to TRBJ1-2, with TRBD1 identical over 8 bases. CDR1 MGHRA and CDR2 YSYEKL come from the germline V gene. Trimming cost V 3 bases and J 6 bases; bases outside gene matches: 6. The CDR3 is 14 residues long. The CDR3 sequence: CASSQPRQGNGYTF. For the CDR3, the DNA is TGCGCCAGCAGCCAGCCCAGACAGGGGAATGGCTACACCTTC.

This chain uses TRBV28 with TRBJ1-5; 7 bases agree with TRBD1. The J segment lost 3 bases and the V segment lost 5 bases, leaving 7 bases of the junction unmatched. Germline-derived CDR1 and CDR2 are MDHEN and SYDVKM. This CDR3 has 15 amino acids. Here the CDR3 reads CASSAPRGINQPQHF. CDR3 in DNA: TGTGCCAGCAGTGCCCCCAGGGGGATCAATCAGCCCCAGCATTTT.

This chain joins TRBV25-1 and TRBJ2-5; D perhaps matches TRBD2 (7 bases). CDR3 size: 11 residues. V gave up 6 bases and J gave up 13 bases, with 15 bases separating them. Germline CDR1 MGHDK, CDR2 SYGVNS. CDR3: CASSPGGPRYF. In DNA form, the CDR3 reads TGTGCCAGCAGCCCGGGGGGCCCGCGGTACTTC.

V gene TRBV11-2 combines with J gene TRBJ2-3; tentative D call: TRBD2 (6 bases). The V gene's germline CDR1 is SGHAT and CDR2 FQNNGV. CDR3 length: 17 residues. The V end lost 1 base, the J end lost 5 bases, and 19 bases lay between the germline ends. CDR3 loop: CASSLVSRGRFLDTQYF. The CDR3 bases are TGTGCCAGCAGCTTAGTCTCTCGAGGGAGGTTTTTAGATACGCAGTATTTT.

The chain employs TRBV7-2 and TRBJ2-7; D ambiguous. The CDR3 contains 17 residues. Germline assignment: CDR1 SGHTA and CDR2 FQGNSA. Between the trimmed V and J ends, which lost 5 bases and 4 bases, there was a span of 24 bases. Written as DNA, the CDR3 is TGTGCCAGCAGCGCCCATTCCTCTAGGTCCTCCTTTTACGAGCAGTACTTC. This codes for CASSAHSSRSSFYEQYF.

The chain has TRBV5-6 and TRBJ2-5; 7 bases fit TRBD2. Trimming at V came to 4 bases and at J to 5 bases, leaving 11 bases not matched to a gene. Germline V gene data show CDR1 as SGHDT and CDR2 as YYEEEE. This CDR3 is built from 15 residues. The CDR3 bases are TGTGCCAGCAGCCCCCGGGGAGCGGGAAAGGAGACCCAGTACTTC. Encoded protein: CASSPRGAGKETQYF.